This T cell receptor (beta chain) was observed in a study of PD-1 blockade in classical Hodgkin lymphoma. All trial patients relapsed after autologous stem cell transplantation. Best responses fell into complete response, partial response or progressive disease. Turning to this clone: Its antigen is unknown.

Study conclusions and caveats: Newly diagnosed patients were reported to exhibit reduced baseline TCR diversity relative to healthy donors.

This CDR3 has 13 residues. The V gene's germline CDR1 is SNHLY and CDR2 FYNNEI. Trimming stripped 4 bases from V and 1 base from J, with 7 bases between. TCRdb's copy holds only in-frame clones and misses some; the assay was immunoSEQ multiplex PCR. The table has approximately 65,000 clones, about nine tenths seen once; the top ten hold around an eighth. The source of this sequence is a human donor with classical Hodgkin lymphoma. V and J are TRBV2 and TRBJ1-1; D is unclear. The sample here was peripheral blood mononuclear cells (PBMCs), taken at baseline. The CDR3 nucleotides read TGTGCCAGCAGTGTGCTGGGGAACACTGAAGCTTTCTTT. Translating gives CASSVLGNTEAFF. Based on the CDR3 plus reference TRBV2 and TRBJ1-1, the full variable domain is EPEVTQTPSHQVTQMGQEVILRCVPISNHLYFYWYRQILGQKVEFLVSFYNNEISEKSEIFDDQFSVERPDGSNFTLKIRSTKLEDSAMYFCASSVLGNTEAFFGQGTRLTVV.